This T cell receptor beta chain was sequenced for a study of T cells after yellow fever vaccination. General study findings and limits: CD4 and CD8 compartments shared a small share of clonotypes. Post-booster reappearance was seen for most primary-vaccination clones (just over 95% CD4, roughly 86% CD8).

5'RACE template switching generated TCR cDNA, adding a universal primer site and UMIs. TCRdb reanalysed the 5' RACE reads using MiXCR and keeps one entry per CDR3 protein. The sample lists approximately 580,000 distinct CDR3 sequences; around 16% were seen once. As regards this clonotype: Its cognate antigen is unknown.

V lost 5 bases to trimming and J lost 2 bases, with 11 bases between them. Germline-derived CDR1 and CDR2 are SGHTA and FQGNSA. The CDR3 length is 14 residues. The sample in question was PBMCs, obtained about 5 days after the first yellow fever vaccination. J is TRBJ2-3 and V is TRBV7-2; D tentatively reads TRBD1 or TRBD2 (5 bases each). The TCR comes from a man aged 18 to 35 who received the YFV17D yellow fever vaccine. The CDR3 spells CASSRDRYTDTQYF. In DNA, the CDR3 is TGTGCCAGCAGCCGGGACCGATACACAGATACGCAGTATTTT.